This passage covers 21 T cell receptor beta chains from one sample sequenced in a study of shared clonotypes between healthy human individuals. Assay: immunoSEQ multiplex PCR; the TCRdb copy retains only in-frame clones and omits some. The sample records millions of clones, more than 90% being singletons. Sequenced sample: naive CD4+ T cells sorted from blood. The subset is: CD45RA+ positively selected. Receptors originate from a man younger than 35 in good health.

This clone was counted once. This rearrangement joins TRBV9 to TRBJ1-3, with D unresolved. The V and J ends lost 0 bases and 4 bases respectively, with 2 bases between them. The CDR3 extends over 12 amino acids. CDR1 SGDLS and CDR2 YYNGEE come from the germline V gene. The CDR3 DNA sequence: TGTGCCAGCAGCGTAGTCGGAAACACCATATATTTT. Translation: CASSVVGNTIYF.

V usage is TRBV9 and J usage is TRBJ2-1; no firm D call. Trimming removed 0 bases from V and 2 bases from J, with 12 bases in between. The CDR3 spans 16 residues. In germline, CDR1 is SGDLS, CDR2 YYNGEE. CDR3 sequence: CASSVDVTTTYNEQFF. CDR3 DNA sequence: TGTGCCAGCAGCGTAGACGTCACTACGACCTACAATGAGCAGTTCTTC.

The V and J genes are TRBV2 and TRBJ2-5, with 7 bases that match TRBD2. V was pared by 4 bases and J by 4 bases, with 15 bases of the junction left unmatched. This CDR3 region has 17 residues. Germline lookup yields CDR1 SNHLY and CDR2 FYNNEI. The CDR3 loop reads CASSVNKRDYGGETQYF. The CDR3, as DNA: TGTGCCAGCAGTGTGAATAAGCGGGACTACGGAGGAGAGACCCAGTACTTC.

The DNA for the CDR3 is TGTGCCAGCAGCTTGTGGGGGGAGACCTACGAGCAGTACTTC. Its translation: CASSLWGETYEQYF. The chain links TRBV5-8 to TRBJ2-7, with D perhaps matching TRBD2 (6 bases). The V gene's germline CDR1 is SGHTS and CDR2 YDEGEE. V was cut by 1 base and J by 2 bases, with 10 bases left in between. CDR3 length: 14 residues.

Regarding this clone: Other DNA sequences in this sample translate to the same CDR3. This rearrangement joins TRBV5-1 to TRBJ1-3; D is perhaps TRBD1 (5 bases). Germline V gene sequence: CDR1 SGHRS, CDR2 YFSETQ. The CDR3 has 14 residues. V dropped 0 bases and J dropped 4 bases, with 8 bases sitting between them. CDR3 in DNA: TGCGCCAGCAGCTTGGGAGGGGACGGAAACACCATATATTTT. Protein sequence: CASSLGGDGNTIYF.

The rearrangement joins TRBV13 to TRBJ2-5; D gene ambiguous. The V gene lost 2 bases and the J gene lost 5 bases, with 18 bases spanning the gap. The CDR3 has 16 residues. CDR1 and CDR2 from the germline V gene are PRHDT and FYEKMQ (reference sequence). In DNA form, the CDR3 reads TGTGCCAGCAGCTTAAAGGTTACGGCTAACGGGGAGACCCAGTACTTC. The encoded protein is CASSLKVTANGETQYF.

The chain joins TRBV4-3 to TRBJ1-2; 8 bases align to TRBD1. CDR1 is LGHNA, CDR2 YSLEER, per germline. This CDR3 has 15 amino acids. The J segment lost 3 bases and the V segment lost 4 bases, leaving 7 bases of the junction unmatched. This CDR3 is CASSRHRGVDYGYTF. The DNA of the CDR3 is TGCGCCAGCAGCCGCCACAGGGGGGTGGACTATGGCTACACCTTC.

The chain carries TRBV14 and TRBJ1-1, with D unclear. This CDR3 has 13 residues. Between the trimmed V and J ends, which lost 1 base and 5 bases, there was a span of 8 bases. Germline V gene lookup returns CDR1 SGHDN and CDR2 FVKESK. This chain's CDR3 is CASSQGTATEAFF. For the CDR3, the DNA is TGTGCCAGCAGCCAAGGAACTGCGACTGAAGCTTTCTTT.

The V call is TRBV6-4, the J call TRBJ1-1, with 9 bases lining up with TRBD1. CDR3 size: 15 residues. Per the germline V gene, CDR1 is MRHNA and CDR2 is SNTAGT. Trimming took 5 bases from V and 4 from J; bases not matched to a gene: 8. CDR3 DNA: TGTGCCAGCAGTCCTTGGACAGGGGTCGGCACTGAAGCTTTCTTT. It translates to CASSPWTGVGTEAFF.

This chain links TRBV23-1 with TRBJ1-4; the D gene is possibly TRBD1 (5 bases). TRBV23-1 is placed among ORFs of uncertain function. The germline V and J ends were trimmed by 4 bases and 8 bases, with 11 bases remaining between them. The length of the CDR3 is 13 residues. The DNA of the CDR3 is TGCGCCAGCAGTCGGGACTTAAAGGAAAAACTGTTTTTT. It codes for CASSRDLKEKLFF.

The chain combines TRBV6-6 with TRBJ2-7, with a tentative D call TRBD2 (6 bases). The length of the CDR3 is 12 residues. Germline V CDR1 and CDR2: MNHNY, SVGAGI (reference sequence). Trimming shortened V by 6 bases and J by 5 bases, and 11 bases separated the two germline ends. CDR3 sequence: CASSHWGDEQYF. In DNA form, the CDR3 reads TGTGCCAGCAGCCACTGGGGGGACGAGCAGTACTTC.

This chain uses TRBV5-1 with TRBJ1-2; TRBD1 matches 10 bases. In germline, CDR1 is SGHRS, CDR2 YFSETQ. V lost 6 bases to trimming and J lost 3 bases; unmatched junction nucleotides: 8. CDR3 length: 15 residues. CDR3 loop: CASTLRTGGDYGYTF. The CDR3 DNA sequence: TGCGCCAGCACCCTCAGGACAGGGGGGGACTATGGCTACACCTTC.

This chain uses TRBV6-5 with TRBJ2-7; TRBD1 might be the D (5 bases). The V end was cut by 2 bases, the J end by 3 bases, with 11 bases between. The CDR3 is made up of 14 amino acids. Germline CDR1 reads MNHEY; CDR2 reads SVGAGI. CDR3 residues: CASSYRPGIYEQYF. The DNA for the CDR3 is TGTGCCAGCAGTTACCGGCCAGGGATCTACGAGCAGTACTTC.

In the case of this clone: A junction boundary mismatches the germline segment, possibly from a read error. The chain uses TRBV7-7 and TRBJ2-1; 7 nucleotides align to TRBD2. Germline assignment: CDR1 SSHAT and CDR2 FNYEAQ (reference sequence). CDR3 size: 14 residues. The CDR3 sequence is CASSLDGLADEQFF. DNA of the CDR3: TGTGCTAGCAGCTTAGATGGGCTAGCGGATGAGCAGTTCTTC.

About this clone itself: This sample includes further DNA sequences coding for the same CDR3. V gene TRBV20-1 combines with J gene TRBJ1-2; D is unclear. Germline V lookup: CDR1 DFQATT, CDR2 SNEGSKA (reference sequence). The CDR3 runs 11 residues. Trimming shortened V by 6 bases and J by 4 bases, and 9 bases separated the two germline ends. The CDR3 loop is CSATDGYGYTF. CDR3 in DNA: TGCAGTGCCACGGACGGCTATGGCTACACCTTC.

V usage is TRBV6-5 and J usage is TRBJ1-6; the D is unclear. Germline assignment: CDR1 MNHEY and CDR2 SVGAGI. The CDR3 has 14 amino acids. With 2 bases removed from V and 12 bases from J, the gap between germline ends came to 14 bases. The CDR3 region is CASSYSGGSVPLHF. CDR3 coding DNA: TGTGCCAGCAGTTACAGTGGTGGATCGGTACCCCTCCACTTT.

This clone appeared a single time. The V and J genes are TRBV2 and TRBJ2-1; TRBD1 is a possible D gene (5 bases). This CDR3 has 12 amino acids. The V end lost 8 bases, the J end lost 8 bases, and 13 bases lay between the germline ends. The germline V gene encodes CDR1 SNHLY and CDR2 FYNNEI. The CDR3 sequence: CASREDIHEQFF. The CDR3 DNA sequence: TGTGCCAGCCGAGAGGACATTCATGAGCAGTTCTTC.

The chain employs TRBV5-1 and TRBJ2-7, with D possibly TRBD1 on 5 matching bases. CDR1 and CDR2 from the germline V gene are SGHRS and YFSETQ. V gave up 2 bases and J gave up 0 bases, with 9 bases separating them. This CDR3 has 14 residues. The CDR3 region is CASSFVTGSYEQYF. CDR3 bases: TGCGCCAGCAGCTTCGTTACAGGCTCCTACGAGCAGTACTTC.

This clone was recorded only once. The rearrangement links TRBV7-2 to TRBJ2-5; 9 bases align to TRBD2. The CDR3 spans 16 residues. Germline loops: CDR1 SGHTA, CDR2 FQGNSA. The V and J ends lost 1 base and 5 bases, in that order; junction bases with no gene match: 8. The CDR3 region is CASSLEEAGGFETQYF. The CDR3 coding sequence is TGTGCCAGCAGCTTAGAAGAAGCGGGAGGTTTTGAGACCCAGTACTTC. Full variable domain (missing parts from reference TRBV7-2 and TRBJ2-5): GAGVSQSPSNKVTEKGKDVELRCDPISGHTALYWYRQSLGQGLEFLIYFQGNSAPDKSGLPSDRFSAERTGGSVSTLTIQRTQQEDSAVYLCASSLEEAGGFETQYFGPGTRLLVL.

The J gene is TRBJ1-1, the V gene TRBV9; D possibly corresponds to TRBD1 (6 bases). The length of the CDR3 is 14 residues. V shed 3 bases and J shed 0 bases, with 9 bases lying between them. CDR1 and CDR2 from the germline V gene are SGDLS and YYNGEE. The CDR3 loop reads CASSAGGLNTEAFF. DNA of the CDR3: TGTGCCAGCAGCGCGGGGGGGCTGAACACTGAAGCTTTCTTT. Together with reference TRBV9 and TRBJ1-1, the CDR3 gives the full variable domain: DSGVTQTPKHLITATGQRVTLRCSPRSGDLSVYWYQQSLDQGLQFLIQYYNGEERAKGNILERFSAQQFPDLHSELNLSSLELGDSALYFCASSAGGLNTEAFFGQGTRLTVV.

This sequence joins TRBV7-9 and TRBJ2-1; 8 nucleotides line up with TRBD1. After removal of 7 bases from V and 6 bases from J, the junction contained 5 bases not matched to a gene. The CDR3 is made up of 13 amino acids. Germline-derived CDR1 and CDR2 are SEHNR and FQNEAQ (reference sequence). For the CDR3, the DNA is TGTGCCAGCACCCGCCAGGGGGCCAATGAGCAGTTCTTC. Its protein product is CASTRQGANEQFF.